One and the same sample provided the 27 T cell receptor beta chains below, sequenced in a study of T cell responses to AZD1222 COVID-19 vaccine. Sequencing was performed with immunoSEQ multiplex PCR; in TCRdb, only in-frame clones are kept and a portion is missing. The sample lists some 200,000 clones; approximately 94% were seen once. The sample was peripheral blood, taken 28 days after the second dose of the MenACWY control vaccine. All receptors derive from an adult who received the MenACWY meningococcal vaccine as a control.

This clone was found once. The genes are TRBV2 and TRBJ2-6; no clear D. Germline CDR1 SNHLY, CDR2 FYNNEI. The V and J ends lost 3 bases and 2 bases respectively, with 8 bases between them. The CDR3 extends over 15 amino acids. CDR3 sequence reads: CASSDWATGANVLTF. The CDR3 bases are TGTGCCAGCAGTGATTGGGCAACTGGGGCCAACGTCCTGACTTTC.

V is TRBV19 and J is TRBJ1-3; no clear D. The ends were cut back, 4 bases at V and 0 bases at J, with 10 bases in the middle. This CDR3 has 15 residues. Germline V gene data show CDR1 as LNHDA and CDR2 as SQIVND (reference sequence). CDR3 region: CASSTPVGSGNTIYF. The CDR3, as DNA: TGTGCCAGTAGTACTCCCGTGGGCTCTGGAAACACCATATATTTT.

This clone appeared a few times. This chain uses TRBV5-6 with TRBJ1-1; no firm D call. Germline assignment: CDR1 SGHDT and CDR2 YYEEEE. This CDR3 region has 16 residues. V shed 1 base and J shed 2 bases, with 15 bases lying between them. For the CDR3, the DNA is TGTGCCAGCAGCTTGTTGTCATGGGAGCGAAACACTGAAGCTTTCTTT. Translating gives CASSLLSWERNTEAFF.

The chain links TRBV7-8 to TRBJ2-5, with 8 bases lining up with TRBD2. CDR1 and CDR2 from the germline V gene are SGHVS and FQNEAQ. The CDR3 contains 14 residues. The V gene end was trimmed by 5 bases and the J gene end by 1 base; junction bases not matched to a gene: 3. CDR3 DNA: TGTGCCAGCAGCCCAACTAGCGGCCAAGAGACCCAGTACTTC. Encoded protein: CASSPTSGQETQYF.

On this clone itself: One end of the junction fails to match germline, which may point to a read error. The J gene is TRBJ1-2, the V gene TRBV9, with D hard to call. CDR1 is SGDLS and CDR2 is YYNGEE in the germline V gene. This CDR3 comprises 13 residues. The CDR3 coding sequence is TGTGCCAGCAGCGTAGATACCGGCGCAACGCTCGCCTTC. Residues: CASSVDTGATLAF.

The chain joins TRBV6-2 or TRBV6-3 to TRBJ2-7, with D perhaps TRBD1 (6 bases). Germline values: CDR1 MNHEY, CDR2 SVGEGT. This CDR3 is 15 amino acids long. Trimming removed 0 bases at V and 5 bases at J, with 14 bases between. CDR3 loop: CASSYSYLGANEQYF. The CDR3 coding sequence is TGTGCCAGCAGTTACTCGTATCTGGGGGCCAACGAGCAGTACTTC.

The V gene is TRBV19, the J gene TRBJ1-4; no clear D. V was cut by 2 bases and J by 0 bases, with 13 bases left in between. Germline values: CDR1 LNHDA, CDR2 SQIVND (reference sequence). The CDR3 runs to 17 residues. The chain's CDR3 is CASSISQRSSTNEKLFF. The CDR3 coding sequence is TGTGCCAGTAGTATATCTCAGAGGTCTTCAACTAATGAAAAACTGTTTTTT.

The V and J genes are TRBV28 and TRBJ1-2; TRBD1 might be the D (5 bases). The germline V and J ends were trimmed by 2 bases and 3 bases, with 7 bases remaining between them. Germline V gene lookup returns CDR1 MDHEN and CDR2 SYDVKM. CDR3 length: 13 residues. In nucleotides, the CDR3 is TGTGCCAGCAGTTTAAGCAGGGACTATGGCTACACCTTC. Amino acid sequence: CASSLSRDYGYTF.

The rearrangement links TRBV2 to TRBJ1-2, with 9 positions matching TRBD1. Trimming at V came to 10 bases and at J to 8 bases, leaving 5 bases not matched to a gene. Germline V lookup: CDR1 SNHLY, CDR2 FYNNEI. The CDR3 is 11 residues long. CDR3 nucleotide sequence: TGTGCCAAACAGGGGGCGCGCGGCTACACCTTC. This encodes CAKQGARGYTF.

The chain uses TRBV5-1 and TRBJ1-2, with D unclear. Trimming cost V 0 bases and J 2 bases, with 5 bases left between them. The length of the CDR3 is 13 residues. In germline, CDR1 is SGHRS, CDR2 YFSETQ. Written as DNA, the CDR3 is TGCGCCAGCAGCTTGGAACAGAACTATGGCTACACCTTC. Translating it yields CASSLEQNYGYTF.

The chain links TRBV5-1 to TRBJ2-1; D not resolved. The V and J ends lost 0 bases and 8 bases respectively, with 12 bases between them. CDR3 size: 14 residues. Germline CDR1 and CDR2: SGHRS and YFSETQ. CDR3 region: CASSLEWEIDEQFF. CDR3 nucleotides: TGCGCCAGCAGCTTGGAGTGGGAAATAGATGAGCAGTTCTTC.

CDR3 in DNA: TGCGCCAGCAGCCAAGAGGTCGGGGGGACCTACGAGCAGTACTTC. Translating gives CASSQEVGGTYEQYF. This chain joins TRBV4-3 and TRBJ2-7; 7 nucleotides match TRBD2. V was clipped by 0 bases and J by 2 bases; unmatched bases: 4. The V gene's germline CDR1 is LGHNA and CDR2 YSLEER. CDR3 length: 15 residues.

The chain has TRBV14 and TRBJ2-5, with a possible D match to TRBD2 (6 bases). Germline values: CDR1 SGHDN, CDR2 FVKESK. The CDR3 totals 13 residues. Deletions cut 5 bases from V and 5 bases from J, with 12 bases between. The DNA of the CDR3 is TGTGCCAGCAGCTTCGGGAGAAGGGAGACCCAGTACTTC. Translated, it gives CASSFGRRETQYF.

In the case of this clone: Distinct nucleotide sequences in the sample also encode this CDR3. The CDR3 loop reads CASSSGQPNTEAFF. Here the CDR3 DNA reads TGCGCCAGCAGCTCAGGACAGCCGAACACTGAAGCTTTCTTT. V gene TRBV5-1 combines with J gene TRBJ1-1, with D tentatively TRBD1 (6 bases). Per the germline V gene, CDR1 is SGHRS and CDR2 is YFSETQ. V lost 3 bases to trimming and J lost 1 base, with 10 bases between them. This CDR3 comprises 14 residues.

The rearrangement links TRBV5-5 to TRBJ2-5; a possible D gene is TRBD2 (6 bases). CDR1 SGHKS and CDR2 YYEKEE come from the germline V gene (reference sequence). Trimming shortened V by 0 bases and J by 9 bases, and 15 bases separated the two germline ends. The CDR3 sequence is 14 residues long. Here the CDR3 DNA reads TGTGCCAGCAGCTTGGGACTAGAGGTGAATGCCCAGTACTTC. Its protein is CASSLGLEVNAQYF.

This clone was detected once. The V and J genes are TRBV5-6 and TRBJ2-5; maybe TRBD1 (6 bases). The germline CDR1 and CDR2 sequences are SGHDT and YYEEEE. V was pared by 4 bases and J by 3 bases, with 10 bases between. The CDR3 contains 13 residues. The CDR3 DNA follows: TGTGCCAGCAGCATAGGACAGAAAGAGACCCAGTACTTC. This codes for CASSIGQKETQYF. Using reference TRBV5-6 and TRBJ2-5 for the parts outside the CDR3, the full variable domain is DAGVTQSPTHLIKTRGQQVTLRCSPKSGHDTVSWYQQALGQGPQFIFQYYEEEERQRGNFPDRFSGHQFPNYSSELNVNALLLGDSALYLCASSIGQKETQYFGPGTRLLVL.

This clone was observed a handful of times. This rearrangement joins TRBV30 to TRBJ1-1; D unclear. V was pared by 0 bases and J by 1 base, with 9 bases between. CDR1 and CDR2 (germline): GTSNPN, SVGIG (reference sequence). The CDR3 extends over 14 amino acids. The CDR3 nucleotides are TGTGCCTGGAGTGTATCACTGACGAACACTGAAGCTTTCTTT. Encoded protein: CAWSVSLTNTEAFF. Drawing the rest from reference TRBV30 and TRBJ1-1, the complete variable domain is SQTIHQWPATLVQPVGSPLSLECTVEGTSNPNLYWYRQAAGRGLQLLFYSVGIGQISSEVPQNLSASRPQDRQFILSSKKLLLSDSGFYLCAWSVSLTNTEAFFGQGTRLTVV.

The chain links TRBV29-1 to TRBJ2-7; D is perhaps TRBD1 (5 bases). Trimming removed 7 bases at V and 0 bases at J, with 13 bases between. CDR1 and CDR2 (germline): SQVTM, ANQGSEA. The CDR3 is 13 residues long. In DNA, the CDR3 is TGCAGCGCCTCCTTGGACATCTCCTACGAGCAGTACTTC. This gives the protein CSASLDISYEQYF.

This chain links TRBV6-2 or TRBV6-3 with TRBJ2-7, with D unclear. V was shortened by 4 bases and J by 4 bases, with 11 bases between the two germline ends. The germline CDR1 and CDR2 sequences are MNHEY and SVGEGT. The CDR3 covers 13 residues. In DNA, the CDR3 is TGTGCCAGCAGTTCAGGAGTCTTATACGAGCAGTACTTC. This encodes CASSSGVLYEQYF.

This sequence joins TRBV6-1 and TRBJ1-4, with D perhaps matching TRBD1 (5 bases). Trimming removed 8 bases at V and 5 bases at J, with 6 bases between. The CDR3 is 11 amino acids. CDR1 and CDR2 (germline): MNHNS, SASEGT. The DNA for the CDR3 is TGTGCCAGCGAGGGGAATGAAAAACTGTTTTTT. This gives the protein CASEGNEKLFF.

The CDR3 region is CASSDFLDRVRETQYF. The DNA of the CDR3 is TGCGCCAGCAGTGACTTCCTGGACAGGGTAAGAGAGACCCAGTACTTC. This chain joins TRBV10-2 and TRBJ2-5; 8 bases line up with TRBD1. The germline V gene encodes CDR1 WSHSY and CDR2 SAAADI. V was clipped by 3 bases and J by 4 bases; unmatched bases: 10. The CDR3 sequence is 16 residues long.

The V gene is TRBV19, the J gene TRBJ1-5, with TRBD1 as a possible D gene (6 bases). With 5 bases removed from V and 7 bases from J, the gap between germline ends came to 21 bases. Germline-derived CDR1 and CDR2 are LNHDA and SQIVND (reference sequence). The CDR3 length is 16 residues. CDR3 in DNA: TGTGCCAGTAGTCTACCCATGGGGGCGCGGCGGCAGCCCCAGCATTTT. Protein sequence: CASSLPMGARRQPQHF.

This sequence joins TRBV14 and TRBJ2-3, with TRBD1 matching 9 bases. Per the germline V gene, CDR1 is SGHDN and CDR2 is FVKESK. The CDR3 extends over 16 amino acids. V lost 1 base to trimming and J lost 0 bases; unmatched junction nucleotides: 2. The CDR3 region has the DNA TGTGCCAGCAGCCAAGTCACAGGGGGCAGCACAGATACGCAGTATTTT. Amino acids: CASSQVTGGSTDTQYF. The variable domain in full, with the rest retrieved from reference TRBV14 and TRBJ2-3, is EAGVTQFPSHSVIEKGQTVTLRCDPISGHDNLYWYRRVMGKEIKFLLHFVKESKQDESGMPNNRFLAERTGGTYSTLKVQPAELEDSGVYFCASSQVTGGSTDTQYFGPGTRLTVL.

The chain links TRBV9 to TRBJ2-2, with 7 bases identical to TRBD2. The CDR3 runs to 16 residues. Germline V gene data show CDR1 as SGDLS and CDR2 as YYNGEE. V gave up 2 bases and J gave up 2 bases; unmatched junction bases: 6. The CDR3 spells CASSVLMTSNTGELFF. As DNA, the CDR3 is TGTGCCAGCAGCGTCCTAATGACTAGCAACACCGGGGAGCTGTTTTTT.

The rearrangement links TRBV12-3 or TRBV12-4 to TRBJ2-1; D uncertain. The CDR3 has 12 amino acids. Trimming removed 5 bases at V and 6 bases at J, with 8 bases between. CDR3 region: CASSPGSNEQFF. In DNA form, the CDR3 reads TGTGCCAGCAGTCCCGGAAGCAATGAGCAGTTCTTC.

This chain joins TRBV28 and TRBJ1-1; D may be TRBD1 (5 bases). With 4 bases removed from V and 1 base from J, the gap between germline ends came to 16 bases. The V gene's germline CDR1 is MDHEN and CDR2 SYDVKM. The CDR3 contains 16 residues. CDR3 loop: CASSSVRGRTNTEAFF. The CDR3 nucleotides are TGTGCCAGCAGTTCGGTTAGGGGACGGACGAACACTGAAGCTTTCTTT.

The table lists this clone with a count of one. This sample includes further DNA sequences coding for the same CDR3. The chain has TRBV3-1 (or the pseudogene TRBV3-2) and TRBJ2-7; the D gene is possibly TRBD2 (5 bases). The germline V gene encodes CDR1 LGHDT and CDR2 YNNKEL (reference sequence). The CDR3 covers 13 residues. V lost 1 base and J 6 bases, leaving 10 bases between the germline ends. Here the CDR3 DNA reads TGTGCCAGCAGCCAAGGGGTGAGCGGCGAGCAGTACTTC. It codes for CASSQGVSGEQYF.